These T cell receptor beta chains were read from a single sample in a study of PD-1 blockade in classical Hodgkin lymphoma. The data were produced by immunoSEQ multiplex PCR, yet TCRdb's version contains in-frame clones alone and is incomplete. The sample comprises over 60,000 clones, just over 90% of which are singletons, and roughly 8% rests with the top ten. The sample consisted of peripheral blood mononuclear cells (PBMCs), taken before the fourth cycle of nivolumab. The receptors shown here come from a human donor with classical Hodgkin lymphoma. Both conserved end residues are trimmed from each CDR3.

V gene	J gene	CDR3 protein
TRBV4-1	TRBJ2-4	ASSQGALLNQY
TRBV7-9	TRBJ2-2	ASSLAIGLSNTGELF
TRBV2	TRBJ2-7	ASSVKSSYEQY
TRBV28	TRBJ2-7	ASKKGQGYEQY
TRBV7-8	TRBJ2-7	ASSLTASGGAGEQY
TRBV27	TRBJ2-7	ASRAGGGWGEQY
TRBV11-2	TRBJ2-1	ASSRTSGRSYNEQF
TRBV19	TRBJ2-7	ASNPGKMDYEQY
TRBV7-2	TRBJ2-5	ASSSKGLDSQETQY
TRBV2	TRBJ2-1	ASSGQGSNEQF
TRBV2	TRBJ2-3	ASSDGGTRHPTQY
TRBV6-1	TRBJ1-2	ASTRTDYGYT
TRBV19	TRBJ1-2	ASSIRGLSYGYT
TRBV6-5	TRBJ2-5	ASSYTGGSQETQY
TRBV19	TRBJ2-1	ASSIPGLGSVEQF
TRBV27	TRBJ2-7	ASSLKLGGSTYEQY
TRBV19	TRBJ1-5	ASSIDLGTDYSNQPQH
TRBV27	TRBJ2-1	ASSPVPGPPAEQF
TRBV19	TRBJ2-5	ASSNDRGIYGTQY
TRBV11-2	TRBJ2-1	ASSLVPWGAVVKKDEQF
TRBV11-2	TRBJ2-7	ASSLTSGSSYEQY